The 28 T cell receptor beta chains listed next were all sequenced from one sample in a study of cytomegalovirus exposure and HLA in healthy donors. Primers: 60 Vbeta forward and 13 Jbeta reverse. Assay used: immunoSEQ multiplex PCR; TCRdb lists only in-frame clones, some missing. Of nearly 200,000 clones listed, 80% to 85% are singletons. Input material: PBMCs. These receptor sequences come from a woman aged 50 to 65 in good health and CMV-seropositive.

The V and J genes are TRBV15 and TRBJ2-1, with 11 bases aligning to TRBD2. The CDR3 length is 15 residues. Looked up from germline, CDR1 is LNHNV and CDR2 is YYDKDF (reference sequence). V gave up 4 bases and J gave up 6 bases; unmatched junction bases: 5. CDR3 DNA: TGTGCCACCAGCATGCGACTAGCGGGGACCAATGAGCAGTTCTTC. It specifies CATSMRLAGTNEQFF.

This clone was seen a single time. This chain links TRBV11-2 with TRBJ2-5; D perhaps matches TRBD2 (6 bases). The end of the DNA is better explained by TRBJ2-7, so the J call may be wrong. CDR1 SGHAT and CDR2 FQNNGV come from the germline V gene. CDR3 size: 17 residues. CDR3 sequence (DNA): TGTGCCAGCAGCTCCCCAGTGGCGGCGGGGACGATCCGCGAGCAGTACTTC. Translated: CASSSPVAAGTIREQYF.

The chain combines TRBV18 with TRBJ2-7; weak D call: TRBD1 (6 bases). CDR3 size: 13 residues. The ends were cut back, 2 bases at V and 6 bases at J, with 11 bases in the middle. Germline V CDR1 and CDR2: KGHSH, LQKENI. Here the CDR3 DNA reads TGTGCCAGCTCACCAGGCAGGGGTGGCGAGCAGTACTTC. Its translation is CASSPGRGGEQYF.

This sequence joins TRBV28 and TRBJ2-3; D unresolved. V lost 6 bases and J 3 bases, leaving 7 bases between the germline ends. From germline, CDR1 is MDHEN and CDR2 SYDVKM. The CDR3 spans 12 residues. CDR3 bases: TGTGCCAGCAGCCCGGTGACAGATACGCAGTATTTT. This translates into CASSPVTDTQYF.

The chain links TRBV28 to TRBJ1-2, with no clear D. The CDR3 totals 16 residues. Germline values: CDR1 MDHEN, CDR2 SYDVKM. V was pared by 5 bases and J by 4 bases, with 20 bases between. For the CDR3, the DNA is TGTGCCAGCAGTATTTCCGCCGGGAGGTTCCCCTATGGCTACACCTTC. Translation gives CASSISAGRFPYGYTF.

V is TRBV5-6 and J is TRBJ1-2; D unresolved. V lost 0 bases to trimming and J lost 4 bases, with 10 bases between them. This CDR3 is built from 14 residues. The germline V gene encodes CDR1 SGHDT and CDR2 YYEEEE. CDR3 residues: CASSLGTRAYGYTF. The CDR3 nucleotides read TGTGCCAGCAGCTTGGGCACCCGAGCCTATGGCTACACCTTC.

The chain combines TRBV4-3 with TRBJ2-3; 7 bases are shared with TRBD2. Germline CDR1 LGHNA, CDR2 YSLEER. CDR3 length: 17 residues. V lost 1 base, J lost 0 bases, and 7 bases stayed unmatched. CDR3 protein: CASSQATSDPSTDTQYF. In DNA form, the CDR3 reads TGCGCCAGCAGCCAAGCAACTAGCGATCCTAGCACAGATACGCAGTATTTT.

CDR3 region: CASRPGQGKGGANVLTF. CDR3 nucleotide sequence: TGTGCCAGCAGACCCGGACAGGGGAAGGGTGGGGCCAACGTCCTGACTTTC. The chain uses TRBV28 and TRBJ2-6; 9 bases are shared with TRBD1. CDR3 length: 17 residues. Germline lookup yields CDR1 MDHEN and CDR2 SYDVKM. V was clipped by 6 bases and J by 3 bases; unmatched bases: 9.

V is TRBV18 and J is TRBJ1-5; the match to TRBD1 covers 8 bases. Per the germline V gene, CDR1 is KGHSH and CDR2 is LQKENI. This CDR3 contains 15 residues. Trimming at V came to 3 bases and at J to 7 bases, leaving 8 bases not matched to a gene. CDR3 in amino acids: CASSPPGGDRQPQHF. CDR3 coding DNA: TGTGCCAGCTCACCCCCAGGGGGCGATAGACAGCCCCAGCATTTT.

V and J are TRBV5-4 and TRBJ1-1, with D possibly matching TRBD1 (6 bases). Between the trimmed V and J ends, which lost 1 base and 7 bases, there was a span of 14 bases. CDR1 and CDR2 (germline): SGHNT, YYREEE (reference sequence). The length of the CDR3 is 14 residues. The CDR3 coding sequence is TGTGCCAGCAGCTTGAAACAGGGCGAGGGTGAAGCTTTCTTT. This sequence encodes CASSLKQGEGEAFF.

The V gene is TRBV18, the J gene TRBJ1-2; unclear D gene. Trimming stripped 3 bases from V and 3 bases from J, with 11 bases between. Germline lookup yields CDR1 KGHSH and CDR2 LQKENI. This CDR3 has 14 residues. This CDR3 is CASSPADQDYGYTF. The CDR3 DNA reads TGTGCCAGCTCACCGGCAGACCAGGACTATGGCTACACCTTC.

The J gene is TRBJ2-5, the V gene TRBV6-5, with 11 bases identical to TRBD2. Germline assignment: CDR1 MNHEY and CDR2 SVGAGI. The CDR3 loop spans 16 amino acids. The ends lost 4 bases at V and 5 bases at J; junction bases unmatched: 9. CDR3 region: CASSSQLAGVGETQYF. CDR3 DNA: TGTGCCAGCAGTTCCCAACTAGCGGGAGTGGGGGAGACCCAGTACTTC.

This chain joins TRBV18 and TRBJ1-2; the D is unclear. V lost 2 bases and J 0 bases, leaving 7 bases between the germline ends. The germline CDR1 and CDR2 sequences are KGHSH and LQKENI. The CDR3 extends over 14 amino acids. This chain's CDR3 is CASSPGEPNYGYTF. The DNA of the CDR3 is TGTGCCAGCTCACCAGGAGAGCCTAACTATGGCTACACCTTC.

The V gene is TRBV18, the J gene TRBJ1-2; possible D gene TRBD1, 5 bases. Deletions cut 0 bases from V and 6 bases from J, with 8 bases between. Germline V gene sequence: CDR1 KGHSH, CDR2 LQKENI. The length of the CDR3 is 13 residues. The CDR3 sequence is CASSPPAGNGYTF. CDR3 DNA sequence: TGTGCCAGCTCACCACCGGCAGGGAATGGCTACACCTTC.

In DNA form, the CDR3 reads TGTGCCAGCAGTATTGACAACAACTATGGCTACACCTTC. Amino acid sequence: CASSIDNNYGYTF. This sequence joins TRBV6-5 and TRBJ1-2; no clear D. Germline CDR1 reads MNHEY; CDR2 reads SVGAGI. The CDR3 contains 13 residues. Trimming cost V 5 bases and J 2 bases, with 9 bases left between them.

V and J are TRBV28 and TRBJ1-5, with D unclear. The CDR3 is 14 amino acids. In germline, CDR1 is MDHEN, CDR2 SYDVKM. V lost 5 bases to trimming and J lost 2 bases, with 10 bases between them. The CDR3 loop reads CASSRSGGNQPQHF. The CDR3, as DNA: TGTGCCAGCAGTCGCTCAGGTGGCAATCAGCCCCAGCATTTT. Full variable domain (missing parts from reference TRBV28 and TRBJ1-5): DVKVTQSSRYLVKRTGEKVFLECVQDMDHENMFWYRQDPGLGLRLIYFSYDVKMKEKGDIPEGYSVSREKKERFSLILESASTNQTSMYLCASSRSGGNQPQHFGDGTRLSIL.

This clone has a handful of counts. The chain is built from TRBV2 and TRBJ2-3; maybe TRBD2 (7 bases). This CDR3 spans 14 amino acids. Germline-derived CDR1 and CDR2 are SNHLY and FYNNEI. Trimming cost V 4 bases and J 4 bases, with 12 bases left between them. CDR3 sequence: CASSGGGGADTQYF. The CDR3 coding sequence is TGTGCCAGCAGTGGAGGGGGGGGTGCAGATACGCAGTATTTT.

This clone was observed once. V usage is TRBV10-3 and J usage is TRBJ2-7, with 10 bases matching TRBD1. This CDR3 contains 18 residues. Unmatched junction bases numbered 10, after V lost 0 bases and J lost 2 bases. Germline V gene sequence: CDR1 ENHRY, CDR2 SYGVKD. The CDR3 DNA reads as TGTGCCATCAGTGAGTCGGGACAGGGGAAATTAGGAACCTACGAGCAGTACTTC. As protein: CAISESGQGKLGTYEQYF.

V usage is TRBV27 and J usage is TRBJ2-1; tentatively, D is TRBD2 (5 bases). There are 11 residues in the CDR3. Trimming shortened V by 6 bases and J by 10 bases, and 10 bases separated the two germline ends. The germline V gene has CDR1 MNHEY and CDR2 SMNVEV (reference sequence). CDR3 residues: CASREEGEQFF. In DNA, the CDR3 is TGTGCCAGCAGGGAGGAAGGGGAGCAGTTCTTC.

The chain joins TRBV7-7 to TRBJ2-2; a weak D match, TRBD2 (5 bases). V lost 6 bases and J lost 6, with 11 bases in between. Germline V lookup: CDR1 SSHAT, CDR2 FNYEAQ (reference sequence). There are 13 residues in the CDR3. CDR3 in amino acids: CASSSSGAGELFF. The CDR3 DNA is TGTGCCAGCAGTTCCAGCGGCGCCGGGGAGCTGTTTTTT.

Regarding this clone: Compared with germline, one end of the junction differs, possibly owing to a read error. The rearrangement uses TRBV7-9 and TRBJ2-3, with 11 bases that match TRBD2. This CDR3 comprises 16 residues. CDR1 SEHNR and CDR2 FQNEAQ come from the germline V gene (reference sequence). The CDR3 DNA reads TGTTCCAGCGCTCCCGGGACTAGCGGCAACACAGATACGCAGTATTTT. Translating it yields CSSAPGTSGNTDTQYF.

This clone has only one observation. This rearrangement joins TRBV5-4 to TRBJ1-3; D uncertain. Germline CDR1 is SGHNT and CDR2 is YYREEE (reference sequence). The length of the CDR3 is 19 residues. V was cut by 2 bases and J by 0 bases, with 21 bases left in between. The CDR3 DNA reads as TGTGCCAGCAGCTTTAAAGGTACGGCGGAGGCCAACTCTGGAAACACCATATATTTT. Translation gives CASSFKGTAEANSGNTIYF.

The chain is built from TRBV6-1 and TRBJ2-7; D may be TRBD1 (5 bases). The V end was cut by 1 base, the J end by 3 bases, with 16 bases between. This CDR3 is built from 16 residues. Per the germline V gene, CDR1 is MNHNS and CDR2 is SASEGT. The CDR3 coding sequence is TGTGCCAGCAGTGAAGGCTTCTTGGGGCCTCGCTACGAGCAGTACTTC. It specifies CASSEGFLGPRYEQYF.

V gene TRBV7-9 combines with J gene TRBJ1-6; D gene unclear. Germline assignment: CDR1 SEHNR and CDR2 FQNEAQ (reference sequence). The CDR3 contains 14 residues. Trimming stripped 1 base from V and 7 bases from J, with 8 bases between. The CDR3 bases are TGTGCCAGCAGCTTAGTCAACAGCAATTCACCCCTCCACTTT. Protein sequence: CASSLVNSNSPLHF.

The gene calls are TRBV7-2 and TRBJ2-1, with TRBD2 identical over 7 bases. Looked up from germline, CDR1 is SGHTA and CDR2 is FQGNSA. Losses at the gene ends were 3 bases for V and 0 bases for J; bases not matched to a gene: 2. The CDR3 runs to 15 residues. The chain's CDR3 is CASSFGEGSYNEQFF. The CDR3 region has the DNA TGTGCCAGCAGCTTTGGGGAGGGCTCCTACAATGAGCAGTTCTTC.

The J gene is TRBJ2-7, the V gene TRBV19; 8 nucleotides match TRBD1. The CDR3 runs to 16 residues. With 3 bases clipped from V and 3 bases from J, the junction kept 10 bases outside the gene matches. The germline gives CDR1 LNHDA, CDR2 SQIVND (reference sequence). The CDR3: CASSISVRTGLYEQYF. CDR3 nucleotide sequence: TGTGCCAGTAGTATCTCGGTCCGGACAGGGCTCTACGAGCAGTACTTC.

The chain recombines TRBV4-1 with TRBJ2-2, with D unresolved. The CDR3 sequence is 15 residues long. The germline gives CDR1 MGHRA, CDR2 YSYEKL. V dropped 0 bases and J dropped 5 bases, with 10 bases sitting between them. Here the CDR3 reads CASSQEDPRTGELFF. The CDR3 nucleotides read TGCGCCAGCAGCCAAGAAGATCCCCGGACCGGGGAGCTGTTTTTT.

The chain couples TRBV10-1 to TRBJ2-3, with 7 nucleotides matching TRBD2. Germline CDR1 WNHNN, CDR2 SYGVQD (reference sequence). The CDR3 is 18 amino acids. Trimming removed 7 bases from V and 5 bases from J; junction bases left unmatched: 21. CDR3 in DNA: TGCGCCAGCAACTCCACGATTGAGGCGGGAGAGGAGGTAGATACGCAGTATTTT. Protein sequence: CASNSTIEAGEEVDTQYF.